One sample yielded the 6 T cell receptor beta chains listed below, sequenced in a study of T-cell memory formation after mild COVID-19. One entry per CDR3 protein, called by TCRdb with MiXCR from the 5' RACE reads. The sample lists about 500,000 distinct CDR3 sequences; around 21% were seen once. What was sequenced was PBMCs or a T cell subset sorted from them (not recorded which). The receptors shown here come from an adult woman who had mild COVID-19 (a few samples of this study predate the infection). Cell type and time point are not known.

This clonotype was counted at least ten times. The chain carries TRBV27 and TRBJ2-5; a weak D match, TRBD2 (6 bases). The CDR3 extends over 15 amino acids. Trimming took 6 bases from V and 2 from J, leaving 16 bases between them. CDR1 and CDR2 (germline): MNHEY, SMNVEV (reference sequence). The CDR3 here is CASRGFAAGQETQYF. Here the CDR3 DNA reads TGTGCCAGCAGAGGCTTCGCGGCGGGGCAAGAGACCCAGTACTTC.

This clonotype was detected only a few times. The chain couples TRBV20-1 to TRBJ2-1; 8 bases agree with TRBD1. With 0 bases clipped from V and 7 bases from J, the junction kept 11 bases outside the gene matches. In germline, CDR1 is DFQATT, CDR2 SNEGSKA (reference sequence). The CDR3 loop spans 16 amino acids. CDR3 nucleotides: TGCAGTGCTAGAGATTTACCCGGCAGGGGGCGGAATGAGCAGTTCTTC. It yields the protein CSARDLPGRGRNEQFF.

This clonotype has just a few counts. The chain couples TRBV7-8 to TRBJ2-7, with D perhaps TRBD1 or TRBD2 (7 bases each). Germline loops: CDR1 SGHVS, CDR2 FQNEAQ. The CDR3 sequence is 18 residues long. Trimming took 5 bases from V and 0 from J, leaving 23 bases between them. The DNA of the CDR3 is TGTGCCAGCAGCCCCAAAGGGAGGGACAGACCGAGCTCCTACGAGCAGTACTTC. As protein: CASSPKGRDRPSSYEQYF.

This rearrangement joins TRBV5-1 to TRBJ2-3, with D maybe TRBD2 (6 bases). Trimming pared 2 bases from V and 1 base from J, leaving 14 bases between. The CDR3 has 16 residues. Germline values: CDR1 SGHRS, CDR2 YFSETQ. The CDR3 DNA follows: TGCGCCAGCAGCTTCGTGGGGTCGGGGGGCACAGATACGCAGTATTTT. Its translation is CASSFVGSGGTDTQYF.

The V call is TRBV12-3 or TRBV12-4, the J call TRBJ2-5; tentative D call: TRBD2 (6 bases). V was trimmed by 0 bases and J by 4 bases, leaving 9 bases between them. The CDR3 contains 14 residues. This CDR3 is CASSLATAGETQYF. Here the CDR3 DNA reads TGTGCCAGCAGTTTAGCCACAGCGGGAGAGACCCAGTACTTC.

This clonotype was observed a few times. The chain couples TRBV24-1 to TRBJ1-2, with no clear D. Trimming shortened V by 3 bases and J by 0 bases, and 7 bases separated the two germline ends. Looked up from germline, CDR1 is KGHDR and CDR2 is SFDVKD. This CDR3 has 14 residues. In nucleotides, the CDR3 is TGTGCCACCAGTGATCCTCCCCCTAACTATGGCTACACCTTC. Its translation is CATSDPPPNYGYTF.